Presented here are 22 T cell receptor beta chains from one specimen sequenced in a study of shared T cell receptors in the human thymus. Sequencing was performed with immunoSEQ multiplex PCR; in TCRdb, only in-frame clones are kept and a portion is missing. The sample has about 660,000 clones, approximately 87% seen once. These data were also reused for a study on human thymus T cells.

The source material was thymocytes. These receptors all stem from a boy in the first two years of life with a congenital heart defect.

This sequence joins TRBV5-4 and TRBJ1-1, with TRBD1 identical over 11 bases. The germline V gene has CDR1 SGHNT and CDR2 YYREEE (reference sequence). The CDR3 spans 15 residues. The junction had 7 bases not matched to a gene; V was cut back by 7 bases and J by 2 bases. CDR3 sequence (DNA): TGTGCCAGCCAGGACAGGGGGCCCGATAACACTGAAGCTTTCTTT. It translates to CASQDRGPDNTEAFF.

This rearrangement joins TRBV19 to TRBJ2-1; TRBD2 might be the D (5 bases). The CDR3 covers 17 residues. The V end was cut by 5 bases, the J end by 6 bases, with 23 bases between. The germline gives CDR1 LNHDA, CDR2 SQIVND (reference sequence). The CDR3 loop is CASSSPEALQTINEQFF. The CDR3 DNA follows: TGTGCCAGTAGTTCCCCGGAGGCCCTCCAGACCATCAATGAGCAGTTCTTC.

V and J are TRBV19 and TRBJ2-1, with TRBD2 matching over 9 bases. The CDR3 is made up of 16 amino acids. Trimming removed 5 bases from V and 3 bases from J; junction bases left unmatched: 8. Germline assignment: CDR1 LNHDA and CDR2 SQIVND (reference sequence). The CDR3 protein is CASSPRLAENYNEQFF. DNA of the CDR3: TGTGCCAGTAGTCCAAGACTAGCGGAAAACTACAATGAGCAGTTCTTC. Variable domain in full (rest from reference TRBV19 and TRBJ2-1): DGGITQSPKYLFRKEGQNVTLSCEQNLNHDAMYWYRQDPGQGLRLIYYSQIVNDFQKGDIAEGYSVSREKKESFPLTVTSAQKNPTAFYLCASSPRLAENYNEQFFGPGTRLTVL.

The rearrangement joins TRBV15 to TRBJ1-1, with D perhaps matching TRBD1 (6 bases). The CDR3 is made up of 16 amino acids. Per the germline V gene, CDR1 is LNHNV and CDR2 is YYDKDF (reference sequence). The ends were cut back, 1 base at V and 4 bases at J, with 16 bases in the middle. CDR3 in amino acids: CATSRGSSGEITEAFF. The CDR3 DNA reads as TGTGCCACCAGCAGAGGTAGCTCAGGGGAAATCACTGAAGCTTTCTTT.

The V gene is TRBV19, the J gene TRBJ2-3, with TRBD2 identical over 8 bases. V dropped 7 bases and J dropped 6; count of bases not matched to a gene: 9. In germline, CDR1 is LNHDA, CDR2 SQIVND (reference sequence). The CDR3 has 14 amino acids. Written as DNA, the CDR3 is TGTGCCAGTACCCCGGGACTAGTAGTTGATACGCAGTATTTT. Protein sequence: CASTPGLVVDTQYF.

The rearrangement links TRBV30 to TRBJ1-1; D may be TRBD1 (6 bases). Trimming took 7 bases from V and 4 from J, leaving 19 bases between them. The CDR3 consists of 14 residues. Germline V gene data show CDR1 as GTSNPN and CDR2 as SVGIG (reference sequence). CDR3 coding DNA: TGTGCCTCAAGACCGGACAGCTGGTTCACTGAAGCTTTCTTT. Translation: CASRPDSWFTEAFF.

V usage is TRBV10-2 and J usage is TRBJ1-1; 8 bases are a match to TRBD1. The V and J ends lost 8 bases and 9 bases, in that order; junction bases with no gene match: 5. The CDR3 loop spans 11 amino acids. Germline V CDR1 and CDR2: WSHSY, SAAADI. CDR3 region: CASQDRAQAFF. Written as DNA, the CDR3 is TGCGCCAGCCAGGACAGGGCGCAAGCTTTCTTT.

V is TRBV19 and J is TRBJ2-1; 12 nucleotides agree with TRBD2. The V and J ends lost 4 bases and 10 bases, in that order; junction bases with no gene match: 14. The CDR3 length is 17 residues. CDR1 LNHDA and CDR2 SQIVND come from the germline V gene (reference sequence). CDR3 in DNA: TGTGCCAGTAGTACCCCAGTTCTAGCGGGAGGGCCAGGAGAGCAGTTCTTC. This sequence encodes CASSTPVLAGGPGEQFF.

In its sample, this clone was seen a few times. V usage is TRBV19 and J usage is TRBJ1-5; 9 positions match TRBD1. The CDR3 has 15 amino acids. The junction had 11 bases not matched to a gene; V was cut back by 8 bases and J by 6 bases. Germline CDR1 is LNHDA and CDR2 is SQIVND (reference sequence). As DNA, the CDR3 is TGTGCCAGTTCCCGTCGGGACAGGGCCTCTCAGCCCCAGCATTTT. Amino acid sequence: CASSRRDRASQPQHF.

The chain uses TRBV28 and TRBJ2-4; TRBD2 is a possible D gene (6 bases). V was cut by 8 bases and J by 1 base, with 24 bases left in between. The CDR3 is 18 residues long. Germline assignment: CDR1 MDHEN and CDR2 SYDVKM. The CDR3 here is CASSELARYLGAKNIQYF. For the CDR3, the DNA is TGTGCCAGCTCCGAGCTAGCGCGATACCTCGGGGCCAAAAACATTCAGTACTTC.

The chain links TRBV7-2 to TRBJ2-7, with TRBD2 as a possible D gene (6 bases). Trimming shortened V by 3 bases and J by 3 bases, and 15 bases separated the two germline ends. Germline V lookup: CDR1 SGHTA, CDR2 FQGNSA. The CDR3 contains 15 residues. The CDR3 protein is CASSFTRDSLYEQYF. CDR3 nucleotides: TGTGCCAGCAGCTTCACCCGGGACTCCCTCTACGAGCAGTACTTC.

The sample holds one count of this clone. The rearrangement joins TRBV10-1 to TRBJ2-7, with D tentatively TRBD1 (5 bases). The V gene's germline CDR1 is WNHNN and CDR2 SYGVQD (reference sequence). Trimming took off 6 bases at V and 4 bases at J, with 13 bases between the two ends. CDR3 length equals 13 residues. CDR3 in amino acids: CASSPRVGYEQYF. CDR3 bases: TGCGCCAGCAGCCCCAGGGTAGGATACGAGCAGTACTTC.

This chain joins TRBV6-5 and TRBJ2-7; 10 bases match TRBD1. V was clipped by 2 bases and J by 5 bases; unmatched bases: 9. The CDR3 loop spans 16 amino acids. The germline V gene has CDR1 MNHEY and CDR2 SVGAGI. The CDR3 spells CASSYVARQGANEQYF. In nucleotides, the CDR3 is TGTGCCAGCAGTTACGTGGCAAGACAGGGGGCCAACGAGCAGTACTTC.

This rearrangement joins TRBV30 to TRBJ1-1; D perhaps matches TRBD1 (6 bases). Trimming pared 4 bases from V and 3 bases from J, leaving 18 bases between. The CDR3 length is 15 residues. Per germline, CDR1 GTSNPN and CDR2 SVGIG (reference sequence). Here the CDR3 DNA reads TGTGCCTGGATGTCCAGAGGGGGGGTCGACACTGAAGCTTTCTTT. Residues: CAWMSRGGVDTEAFF.

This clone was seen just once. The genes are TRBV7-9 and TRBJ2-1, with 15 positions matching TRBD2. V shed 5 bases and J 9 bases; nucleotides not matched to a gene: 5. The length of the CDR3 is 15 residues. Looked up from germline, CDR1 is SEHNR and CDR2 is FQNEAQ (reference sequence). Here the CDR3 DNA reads TGTGCCAGCAGCCCGGGACTAGCGGGAGGTCTTGAGCAGTTCTTC. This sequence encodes CASSPGLAGGLEQFF.

CDR3 coding DNA: TGTGCCAGCAGCTTGGTGGGCGGGGTGCAGTACTTC. It yields the protein CASSLVGGVQYF. J is TRBJ2-7 and V is TRBV5-6; D perhaps matches TRBD2 (6 bases). The V end was cut by 0 bases, the J end by 9 bases, with 10 bases between. CDR1 and CDR2 (germline): SGHDT, YYEEEE. The CDR3 has 12 amino acids.

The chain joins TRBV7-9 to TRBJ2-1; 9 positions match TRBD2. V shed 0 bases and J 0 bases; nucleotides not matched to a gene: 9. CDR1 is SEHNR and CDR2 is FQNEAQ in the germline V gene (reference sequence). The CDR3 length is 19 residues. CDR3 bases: TGTGCCAGCAGCTTAGCGCGCCTAGCGGGGAGAAGCTCCTACAATGAGCAGTTCTTC. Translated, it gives CASSLARLAGRSSYNEQFF.

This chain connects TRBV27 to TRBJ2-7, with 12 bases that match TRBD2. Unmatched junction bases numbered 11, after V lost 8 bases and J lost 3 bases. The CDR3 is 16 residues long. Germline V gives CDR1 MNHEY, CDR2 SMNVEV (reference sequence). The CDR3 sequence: CASRSSSGRARYEQYF. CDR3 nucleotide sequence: TGTGCCAGCCGTTCCTCTAGCGGGAGGGCCCGCTACGAGCAGTACTTC.

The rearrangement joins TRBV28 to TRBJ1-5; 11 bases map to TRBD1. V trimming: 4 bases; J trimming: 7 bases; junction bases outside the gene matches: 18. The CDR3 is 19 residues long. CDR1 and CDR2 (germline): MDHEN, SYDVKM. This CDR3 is CASSSPFPLGTGGLQPQHF. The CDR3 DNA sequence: TGTGCCAGCAGTTCGCCATTCCCGTTAGGGACAGGGGGTCTCCAGCCCCAGCATTTT.

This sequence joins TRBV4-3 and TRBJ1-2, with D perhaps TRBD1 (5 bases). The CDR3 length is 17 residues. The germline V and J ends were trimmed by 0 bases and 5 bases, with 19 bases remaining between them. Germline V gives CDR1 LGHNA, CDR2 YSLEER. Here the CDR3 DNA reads TGCGCCAGCAGCCAAGATGCACCGGGACGGAGGGCATATGGCTACACCTTC. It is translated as CASSQDAPGRRAYGYTF.

DNA for the CDR3: TGTGCCAGCAGCTCTTCAGGGAGGCCTAACGAGCAGTACTTC. Its protein is CASSSSGRPNEQYF. V gene TRBV7-9 combines with J gene TRBJ2-7; maybe TRBD2 (6 bases). The CDR3 length is 14 residues. From germline, CDR1 is SEHNR and CDR2 FQNEAQ (reference sequence). Between the trimmed V and J ends, which lost 4 bases and 5 bases, there was a span of 15 bases.

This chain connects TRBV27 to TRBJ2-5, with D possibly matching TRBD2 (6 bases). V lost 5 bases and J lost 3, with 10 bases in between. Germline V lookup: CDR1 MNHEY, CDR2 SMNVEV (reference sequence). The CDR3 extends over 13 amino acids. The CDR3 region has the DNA TGTGCCAGCAGTAGCGGGTCCAAAGAGACCCAGTACTTC. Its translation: CASSSGSKETQYF.